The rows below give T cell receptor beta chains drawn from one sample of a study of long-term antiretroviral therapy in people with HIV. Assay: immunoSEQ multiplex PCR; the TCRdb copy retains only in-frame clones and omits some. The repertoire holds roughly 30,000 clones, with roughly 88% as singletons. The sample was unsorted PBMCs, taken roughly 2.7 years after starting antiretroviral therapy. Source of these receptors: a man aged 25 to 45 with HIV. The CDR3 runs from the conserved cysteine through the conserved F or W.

CASTRQGTNYGYTF	14	TRBV2	TRBJ1-2
CASSRTRSSYEQYF	14	TRBV6-5	TRBJ2-7
CASSESPGLETQYF	14	TRBV10-1	TRBJ2-5
CASSLQGNYGYTF	13	TRBV5-1	TRBJ1-2
CASSYGQRYNSPLHF	15	TRBV28	TRBJ1-6
CASSQGLRLAGVNTGELFF	19	TRBV4-3	TRBJ2-2
CASSYTFTAVANEQYF	16	TRBV6-5	TRBJ2-7
CASSAQVSNTGELFF	15	TRBV9	TRBJ2-2
CASSERVLPYNSPLHF	16	TRBV6-1	TRBJ1-6
CASSDGGPNTGELFF	15	TRBV2	TRBJ2-2
CASSERGKVDYGHTF	15	TRBV10-1	TRBJ1-2
CASSIPGQGVGEETQYF	17	TRBV28	TRBJ2-5
CASRRRDLSGNTIYF	15	TRBV6-5	TRBJ1-3
CAWRSNRGGYEQYF	14	TRBV30	TRBJ2-7
CAISESQGTQPQHF	14	TRBV10-3	TRBJ1-5
CASSQDLMGDYNTDTQYF	18	TRBV14	TRBJ2-3
CASSLVDRYSYEQYF	15	TRBV7-8	TRBJ2-7
CASSPENGREDPEAFF	16	TRBV5-1	TRBJ1-1
CATREGDSPLHF	12	TRBV10-3	TRBJ1-6
CASGDSYGYTF	11	TRBV2	TRBJ1-2
CASSSGMGAGYEQYF	15	TRBV13	TRBJ2-7
CASSDSPSGVQYF	13	TRBV6-4	TRBJ2-4
CASSLAGSGAGANVLTF	17	TRBV5-1	TRBJ2-6
CASSYTGLNVLTF	13	TRBV13	TRBJ2-6
CASRRESGAKNIQYF	15	TRBV28	TRBJ2-4
CASSLRLIGSGNYNEQFF	18	TRBV27	TRBJ2-1
CASSLSGTTNTEAFF	15	TRBV27	TRBJ1-1
CASSRGANYGYTF	13	TRBV11-2	TRBJ1-2